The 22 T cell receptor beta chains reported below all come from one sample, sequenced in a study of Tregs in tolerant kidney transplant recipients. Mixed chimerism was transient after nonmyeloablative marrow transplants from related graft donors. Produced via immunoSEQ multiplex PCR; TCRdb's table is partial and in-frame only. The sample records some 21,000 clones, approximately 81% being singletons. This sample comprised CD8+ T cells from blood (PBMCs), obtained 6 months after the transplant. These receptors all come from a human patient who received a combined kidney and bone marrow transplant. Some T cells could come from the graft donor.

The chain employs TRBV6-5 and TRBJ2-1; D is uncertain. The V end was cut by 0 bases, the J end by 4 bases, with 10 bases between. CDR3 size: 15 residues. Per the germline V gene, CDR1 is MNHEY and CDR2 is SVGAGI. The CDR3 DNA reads TGTGCCAGCAGTTACTCGCCACAGAATTACAATGAGCAGTTCTTC. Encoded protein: CASSYSPQNYNEQFF.

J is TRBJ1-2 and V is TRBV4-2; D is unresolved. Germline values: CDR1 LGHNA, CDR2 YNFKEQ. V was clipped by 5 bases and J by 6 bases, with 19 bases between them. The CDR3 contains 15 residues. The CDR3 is CASSLDNQAPHGYTF. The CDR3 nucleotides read TGTGCCAGCAGCTTAGATAATCAGGCCCCACATGGCTACACCTTC.

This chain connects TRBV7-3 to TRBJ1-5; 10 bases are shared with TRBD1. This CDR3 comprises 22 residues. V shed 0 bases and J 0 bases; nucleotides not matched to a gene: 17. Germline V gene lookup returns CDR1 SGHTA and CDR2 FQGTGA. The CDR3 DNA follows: TGTGCCAGCAGCTTAACCGACTCGAAAAGACAGGGGGCTTGGGATAGCAATCAGCCCCAGCATTTT. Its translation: CASSLTDSKRQGAWDSNQPQHF.

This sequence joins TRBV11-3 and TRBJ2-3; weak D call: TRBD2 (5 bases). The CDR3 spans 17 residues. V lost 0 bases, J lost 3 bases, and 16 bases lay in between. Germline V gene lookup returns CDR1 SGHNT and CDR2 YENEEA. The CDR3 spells CASSLDREPPGTDTQYF. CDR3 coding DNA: TGTGCCAGCAGCTTAGATCGGGAACCGCCTGGGACAGATACGCAGTATTTT. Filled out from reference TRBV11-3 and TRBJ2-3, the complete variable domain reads EAGVVQSPRYKIIEKKQPVAFWCNPISGHNTLYWYLQNLGQGPELLIRYENEEAVDDSQLPKDRFSAERLKGVDSTLKIQPAELGDSAVYLCASSLDREPPGTDTQYFGPGTRLTVL.

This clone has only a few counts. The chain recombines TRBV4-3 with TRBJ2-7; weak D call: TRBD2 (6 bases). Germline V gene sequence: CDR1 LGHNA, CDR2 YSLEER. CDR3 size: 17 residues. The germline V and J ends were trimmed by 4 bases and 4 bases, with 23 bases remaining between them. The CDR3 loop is CASSRPQVKRARYEQYF. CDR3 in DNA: TGCGCCAGCAGCCGCCCCCAGGTAAAGCGGGCGAGGTACGAGCAGTACTTC.

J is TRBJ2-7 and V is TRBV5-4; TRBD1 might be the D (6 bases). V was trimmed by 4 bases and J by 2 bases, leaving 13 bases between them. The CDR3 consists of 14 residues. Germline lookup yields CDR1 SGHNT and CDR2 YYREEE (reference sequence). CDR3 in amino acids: CASSPSRTAYEQYF. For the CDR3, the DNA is TGTGCCAGCAGCCCCAGTAGGACAGCCTACGAGCAGTACTTC.

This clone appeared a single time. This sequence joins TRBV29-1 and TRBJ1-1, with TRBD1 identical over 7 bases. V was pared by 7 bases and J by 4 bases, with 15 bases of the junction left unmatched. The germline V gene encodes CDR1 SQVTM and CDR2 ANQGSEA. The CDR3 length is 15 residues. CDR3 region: CSAEVDSHRGTEAFF. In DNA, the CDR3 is TGCAGCGCCGAAGTGGACTCACACAGGGGCACTGAAGCTTTCTTT. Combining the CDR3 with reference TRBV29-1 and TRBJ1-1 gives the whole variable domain SAVISQKPSRDICQRGTSLTIQCQVDSQVTMMFWYRQQPGQSLTLIATANQGSEATYESGFVIDKFPISRPNLTFSTLTVSNMSPEDSSIYLCSAEVDSHRGTEAFFGQGTRLTVV.

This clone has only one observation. CDR3 loop: CASSLEGSGVPVYTQYF. CDR3 DNA sequence: TGCGCCAGCAGCTTGGAGGGTAGCGGGGTGCCGGTGTACACGCAGTATTTT. This chain connects TRBV5-1 to TRBJ2-3; 8 nucleotides agree with TRBD2. The trim removed 0 bases at V and 9 bases at J, leaving 15 bases unmatched. The CDR3 extends over 17 amino acids. Germline-derived CDR1 and CDR2 are SGHRS and YFSETQ.

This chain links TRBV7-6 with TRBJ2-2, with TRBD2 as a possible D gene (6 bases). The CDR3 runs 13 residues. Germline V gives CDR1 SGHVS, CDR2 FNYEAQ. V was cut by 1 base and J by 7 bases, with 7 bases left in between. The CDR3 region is CASSLGRGGELFF. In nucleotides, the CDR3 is TGTGCCAGCAGCTTAGGGCGGGGCGGGGAGCTGTTTTTT.

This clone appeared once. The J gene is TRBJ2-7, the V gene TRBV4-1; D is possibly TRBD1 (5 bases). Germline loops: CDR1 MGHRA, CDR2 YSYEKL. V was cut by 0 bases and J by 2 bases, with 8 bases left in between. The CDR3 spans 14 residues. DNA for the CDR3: TGCGCCAGCAGCCAAGACAGGGCCGCCTACGAGCAGTACTTC. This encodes CASSQDRAAYEQYF.

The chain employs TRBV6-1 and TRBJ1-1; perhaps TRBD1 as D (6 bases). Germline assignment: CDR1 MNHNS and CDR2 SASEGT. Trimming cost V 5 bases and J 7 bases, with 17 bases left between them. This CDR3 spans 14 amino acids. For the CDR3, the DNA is TGTGCCAGCAGTACCCCGGACAGAATTCTTGAAGCTTTCTTT. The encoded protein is CASSTPDRILEAFF.

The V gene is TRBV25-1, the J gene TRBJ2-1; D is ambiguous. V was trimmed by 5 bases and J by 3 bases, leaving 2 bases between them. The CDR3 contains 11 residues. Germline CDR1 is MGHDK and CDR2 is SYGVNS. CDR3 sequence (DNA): TGTGCCAGCAGTCTCTACAATGAGCAGTTCTTC. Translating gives CASSLYNEQFF.

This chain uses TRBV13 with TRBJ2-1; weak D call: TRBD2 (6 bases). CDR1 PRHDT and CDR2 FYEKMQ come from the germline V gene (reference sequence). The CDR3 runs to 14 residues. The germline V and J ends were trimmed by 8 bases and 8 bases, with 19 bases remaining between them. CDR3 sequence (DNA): TGTGCCAGCTTTTTTCGCGGGATGGTGCATGAGCAGTTCTTC. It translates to CASFFRGMVHEQFF.

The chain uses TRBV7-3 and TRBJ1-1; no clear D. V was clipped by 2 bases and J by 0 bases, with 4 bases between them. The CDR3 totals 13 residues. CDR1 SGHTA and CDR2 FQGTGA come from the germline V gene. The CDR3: CASSLSVNTEAFF. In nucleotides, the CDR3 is TGTGCCAGCAGCTTATCAGTGAACACTGAAGCTTTCTTT.

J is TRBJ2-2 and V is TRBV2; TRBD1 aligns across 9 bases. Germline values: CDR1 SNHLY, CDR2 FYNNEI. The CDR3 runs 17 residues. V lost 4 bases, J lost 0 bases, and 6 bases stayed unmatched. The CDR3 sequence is CASSVGTGSSNTGELFF. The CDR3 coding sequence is TGTGCCAGCAGTGTCGGGACAGGGTCTTCGAACACCGGGGAGCTGTTTTTT.

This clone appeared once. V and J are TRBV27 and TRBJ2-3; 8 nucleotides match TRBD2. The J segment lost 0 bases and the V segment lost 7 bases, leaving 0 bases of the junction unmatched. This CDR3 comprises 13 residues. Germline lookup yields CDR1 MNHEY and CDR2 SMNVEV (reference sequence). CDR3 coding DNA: TGTGCCAGCACGGGGGGGAGCACAGATACGCAGTATTTT. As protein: CASTGGSTDTQYF.

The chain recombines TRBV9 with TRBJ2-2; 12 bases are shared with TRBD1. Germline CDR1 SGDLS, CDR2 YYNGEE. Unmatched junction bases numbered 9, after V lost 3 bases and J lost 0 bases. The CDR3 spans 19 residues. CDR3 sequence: CASSGAGTGGPPNTGELFF. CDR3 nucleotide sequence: TGTGCCAGCAGCGGTGCCGGGACAGGGGGCCCCCCGAACACCGGGGAGCTGTTTTTT.

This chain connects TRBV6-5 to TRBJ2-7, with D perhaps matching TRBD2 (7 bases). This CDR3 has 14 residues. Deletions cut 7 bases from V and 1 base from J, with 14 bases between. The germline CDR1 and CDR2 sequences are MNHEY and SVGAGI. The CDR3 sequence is CASKNREGSYEQYF. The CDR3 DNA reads TGTGCCAGCAAAAACAGGGAGGGGTCCTACGAGCAGTACTTC.

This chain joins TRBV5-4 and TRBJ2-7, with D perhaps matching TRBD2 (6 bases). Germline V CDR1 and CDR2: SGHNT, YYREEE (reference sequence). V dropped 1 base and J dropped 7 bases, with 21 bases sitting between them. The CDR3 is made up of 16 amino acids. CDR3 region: CASSLRGLIEPEEQYF. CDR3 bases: TGTGCCAGCAGCTTGCGGGGGTTAATCGAGCCGGAAGAGCAGTACTTC.

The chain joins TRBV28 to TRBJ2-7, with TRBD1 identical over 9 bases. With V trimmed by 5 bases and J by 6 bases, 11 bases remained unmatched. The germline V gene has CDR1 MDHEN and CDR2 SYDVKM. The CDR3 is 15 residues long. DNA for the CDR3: TGTGCCAGCAGTGCCCCGACAGGGGGAACGACCGAGCAGTACTTC. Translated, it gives CASSAPTGGTTEQYF.

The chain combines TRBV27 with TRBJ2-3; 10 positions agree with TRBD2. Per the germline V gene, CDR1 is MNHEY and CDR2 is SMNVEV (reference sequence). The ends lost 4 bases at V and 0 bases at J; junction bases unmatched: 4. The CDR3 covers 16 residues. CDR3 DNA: TGTGCCAGCAGTTCACTAGCGGGGTGGAGCACAGATACGCAGTATTTT. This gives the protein CASSSLAGWSTDTQYF.

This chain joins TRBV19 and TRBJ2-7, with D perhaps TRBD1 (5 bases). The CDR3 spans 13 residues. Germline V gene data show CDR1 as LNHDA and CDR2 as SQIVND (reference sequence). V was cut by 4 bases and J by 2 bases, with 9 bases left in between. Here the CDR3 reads CASSSTGPYEQYF. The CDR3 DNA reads TGTGCCAGTAGTAGCACAGGTCCCTACGAGCAGTACTTC.